These T cell receptor beta chains were read from a single sample in a study of vaccination and CD4 T cells after COVID-19. Their recognized antigens are unknown. TCRdb reprocessed the PCR reads with MiXCR, giving one entry per CDR3 protein. The repertoire consists of roughly 12,000 distinct CDR3 sequences, with roughly 34% occurring once and the leading ten covering around a third. Sequenced here: CD4+ T cells from blood, cultured in vitro, sampled before SARS-CoV-2 vaccination. These receptors were obtained from a human donor who received a COVID-19 vaccine. The CDR3 runs from the conserved cysteine through the conserved F or W. Each record gives: J gene, V gene, D gene, clone size, CDR3 DNA, CDR3 protein. The D gene is left open where the match is weak. Only part of the rows carry a size: once, few, many, or a class if the clone is expanded.

TRBJ1-5 | TRBV19 | TRBD1 | few | TGTGCCAGTAGGCGGGGGACAGGGATCAATCAGCCCCAGCATTTT | CASRRGTGINQPQHF
TRBJ1-1 | TRBV20-1 | NA | few | TGCAGTGCTGTCGGGGAATTGAACACTGAAGCTTTCTTT | CSAVGELNTEAFF
TRBJ2-5 | TRBV7-2 | NA | few | TGTGCCAGCAGCCGCACGGTCGGGGGGCTGAGGGAGACCCAGTACTTC | CASSRTVGGLRETQYF
TRBJ2-2 | TRBV20-1 | TRBD1 | NA | TGCAGTGCTGGAGATGGGACAGGGGACCCGAACACCGGGGAGCTGCTTTTT | CSAGDGTGDPNTGELLF
TRBJ2-3 | TRBV20-1 | TRBD2 | NA | TGCAGTGCCCGGGACTATACAACAGATACGCAGTATTTT | CSARDYTTDTQYF
TRBJ2-7 | TRBV7-9 | TRBD1 | NA | TGTGCCGGCAGCAGACGGGACAGGGGGACACAGTCCTACGAGCAGTACTTC | CAGSRRDRGTQSYEQYF
TRBJ1-5 | TRBV6-1 | NA | NA | TGTGCCAGCAGTGAAGTAAAAAATCAACCCCAGCATTTT | CASSEVKNQPQHF
TRBJ1-1 | TRBV6-1 | TRBD1 | once | TGTGCCAGCAGTCGGCTGGACAGGGGCGATGGGGCTGAAGCTTTCTTT | CASSRLDRGDGAEAFF
TRBJ2-7 | TRBV5-1 | TRBD2 | few | TGCGCCAGTCGACTAGCGGGTTACGAGCAGTACTTC | CASRLAGYEQYF
TRBJ1-1 | TRBV2 | NA | NA | TGTGCCAGCAGTGTGAGGGAGAGCACTGAAGCTTTCTTT | CASSVRESTEAFF
TRBJ1-4 | TRBV20-1 | TRBD1 | few | TGCAGTGCTAGAGCCTACGGGACAGCTAATGAAAAACTGTTTTTT | CSARAYGTANEKLFF
TRBJ2-7 | TRBV5-1 | NA | NA | TGCGCCAGCAGCCCGAGCGGAGTGCTCTACGAGCAGTACTTC | CASSPSGVLYEQYF
TRBJ2-3 | TRBV7-2 | TRBD2 | few | TGTGCCAGCAGCTTCCCAGGGAGGGCAGATACGCAGTATTTT | CASSFPGRADTQYF
TRBJ1-1 | TRBV12-3/TRBV12-4 | NA | few | TGTGCCAGCATAAGGGGGGGATCCATGAACACTGAAGCTTTCTTT | CASIRGGSMNTEAFF